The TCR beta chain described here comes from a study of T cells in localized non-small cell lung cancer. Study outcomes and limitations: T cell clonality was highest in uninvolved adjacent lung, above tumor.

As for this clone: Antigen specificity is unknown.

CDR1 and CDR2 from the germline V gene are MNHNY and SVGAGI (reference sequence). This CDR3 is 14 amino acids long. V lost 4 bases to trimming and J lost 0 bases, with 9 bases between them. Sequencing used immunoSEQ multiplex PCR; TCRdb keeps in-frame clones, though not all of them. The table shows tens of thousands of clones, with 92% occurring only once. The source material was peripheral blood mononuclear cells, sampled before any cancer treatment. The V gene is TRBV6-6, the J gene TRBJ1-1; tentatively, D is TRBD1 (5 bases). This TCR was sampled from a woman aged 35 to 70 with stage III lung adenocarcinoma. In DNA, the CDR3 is TGTGCCAGCAGTTTGGGACTGTTGAACACTGAAGCTTTCTTT. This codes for CASSLGLLNTEAFF.